This T cell receptor (beta chain) was captured by sequencing in a study of T cell responses to AZD1222 COVID-19 vaccine. Study-wide context: Second-dose timings of about 4 or about 12 weeks were pooled.

Study-level findings and limits: Variant regions that are unmutated are reportedly the target of nearly half of spike-specific TCRs. Seropositive status at baseline applied to only 6 or 7 AZD1222 recipients. The CD4 TCRs associated with vaccination extended across spike and predominated at 160-218 and 743-854.

TCRdb's copy holds only in-frame clones and misses some; the assay was immunoSEQ multiplex PCR. The data show about 91,000 clones, roughly 88% seen once. V lost 1 base, J lost 5 bases, and 14 bases lay in between. The CDR3 is 15 amino acids. The germline CDR1 and CDR2 sequences are SGHTA and FQGTGA. A word on this clone: The antigen remains undetermined.

The receptor was isolated from an adult in good health. The rearrangement joins TRBV7-3 to TRBJ1-2, with D possibly TRBD1 on 5 matching bases. Specimen: peripheral blood, collected on day 0 of AZD1222 vaccination. The CDR3 loop reads CASSLSPGGGYGYTF. As DNA, the CDR3 is TGTGCCAGCAGCTTAAGTCCCGGGGGAGGGTATGGCTACACCTTC.